This T cell receptor (beta chain) stems from a study of blood T cell repertoires in COVID-19. The wider study: The United States, Italy and Spain were the sources of the acute and convalescent COVID-19 samples.

This clone was observed a few times. Assay used: immunoSEQ multiplex PCR; TCRdb lists only in-frame clones, some missing. The sample shows approximately 100,000 clones, around 85% of them seen only once. Trimming removed 0 bases from V and 2 bases from J; junction bases left unmatched: 2. CDR3 size: 16 residues. The germline V gene encodes CDR1 SGHVS and CDR2 FQNEAQ. The rearrangement joins TRBV7-8 to TRBJ1-3; 9 nucleotides line up with TRBD1. This clonotype was obtained from a man older than 75 with acute or convalescent COVID-19. Specimen: peripheral blood. In DNA, the CDR3 is TGTGCCAGCAGCTTAGCCGGGACAGGGACTGGAAACACCATATATTTT. This sequence encodes CASSLAGTGTGNTIYF.